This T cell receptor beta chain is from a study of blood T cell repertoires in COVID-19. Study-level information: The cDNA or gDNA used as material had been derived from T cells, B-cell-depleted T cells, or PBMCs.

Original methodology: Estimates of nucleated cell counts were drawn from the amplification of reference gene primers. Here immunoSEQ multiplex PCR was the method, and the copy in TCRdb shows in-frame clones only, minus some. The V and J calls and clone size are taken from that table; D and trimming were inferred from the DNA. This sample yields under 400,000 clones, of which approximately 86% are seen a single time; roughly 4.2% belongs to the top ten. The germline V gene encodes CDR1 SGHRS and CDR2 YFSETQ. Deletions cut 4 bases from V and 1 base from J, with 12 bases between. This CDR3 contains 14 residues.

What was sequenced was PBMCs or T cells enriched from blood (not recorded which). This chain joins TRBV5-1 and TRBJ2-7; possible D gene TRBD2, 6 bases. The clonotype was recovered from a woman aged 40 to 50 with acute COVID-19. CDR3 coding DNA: TGCGCCAGCAGCCTATCCGGACTATCCTACGAGCAGTACTTC. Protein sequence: CASSLSGLSYEQYF.